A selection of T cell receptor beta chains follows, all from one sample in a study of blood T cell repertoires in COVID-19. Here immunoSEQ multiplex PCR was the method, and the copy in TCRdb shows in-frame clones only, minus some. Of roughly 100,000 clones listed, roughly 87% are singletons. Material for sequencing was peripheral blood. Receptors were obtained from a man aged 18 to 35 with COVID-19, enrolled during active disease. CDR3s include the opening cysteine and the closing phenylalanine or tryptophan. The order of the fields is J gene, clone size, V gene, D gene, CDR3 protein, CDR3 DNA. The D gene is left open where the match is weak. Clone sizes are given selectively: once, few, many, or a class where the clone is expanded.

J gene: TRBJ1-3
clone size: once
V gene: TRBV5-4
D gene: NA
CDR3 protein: CASSLLGNTIYF
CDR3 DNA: TGTGCCAGCAGCTTGCTAGGCAACACCATATATTTT

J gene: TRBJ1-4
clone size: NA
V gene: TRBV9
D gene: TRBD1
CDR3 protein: CASSSRGDNEKLFF
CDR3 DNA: TGTGCCAGCAGCAGCAGGGGGGACAATGAAAAACTGTTTTTT

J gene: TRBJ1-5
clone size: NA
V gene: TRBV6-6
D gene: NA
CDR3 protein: CASTTGFSNQPQHF
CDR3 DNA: TGTGCCAGCACTACAGGGTTTTCCAATCAGCCCCAGCATTTT

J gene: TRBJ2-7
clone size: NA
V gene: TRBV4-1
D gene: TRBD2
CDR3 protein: CASSQAGDGYEQYF
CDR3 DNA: TGCGCCAGCAGCCAGGCGGGAGACGGGTACGAGCAGTACTTC

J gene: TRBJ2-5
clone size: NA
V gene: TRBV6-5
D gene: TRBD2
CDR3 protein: CASSYSGGGPGETQYF
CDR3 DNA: TGTGCCAGCAGTTACTCCGGGGGAGGGCCCGGAGAGACCCAGTACTTC

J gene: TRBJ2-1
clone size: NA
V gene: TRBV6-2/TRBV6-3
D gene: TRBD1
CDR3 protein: CASSYPSTGWGSYNEQFF
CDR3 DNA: TGTGCCAGCAGTTACCCTTCGACAGGGTGGGGGTCCTACAATGAGCAGTTCTTC

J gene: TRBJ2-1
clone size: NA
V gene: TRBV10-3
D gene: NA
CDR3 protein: CAISGWEAEIGDEQFF
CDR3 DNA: TGTGCCATCAGTGGCTGGGAAGCGGAGATTGGAGATGAGCAGTTCTTC

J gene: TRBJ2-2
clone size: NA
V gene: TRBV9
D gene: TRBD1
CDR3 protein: CASSVTGAYTGELFF
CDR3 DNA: TGTGCCAGCAGCGTGACAGGGGCCTACACCGGGGAGCTGTTTTTT

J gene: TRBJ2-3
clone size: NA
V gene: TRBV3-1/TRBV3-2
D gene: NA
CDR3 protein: CASSQGLWIPDTQYF
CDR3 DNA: TGTGCCAGCAGCCAAGGACTTTGGATTCCAGATACGCAGTATTTT

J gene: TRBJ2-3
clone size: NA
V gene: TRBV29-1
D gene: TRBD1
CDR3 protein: CSVVKTGGNVPGVPTDTQYF
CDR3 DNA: TGCAGCGTTGTTAAGACAGGGGGCAATGTCCCAGGGGTGCCCACAGATACGCAGTATTTT

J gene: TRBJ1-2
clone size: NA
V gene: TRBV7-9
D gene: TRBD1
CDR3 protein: CASSLGQGVGGYTF
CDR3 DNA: TGTGCCAGCAGTCTCGGACAGGGGGTTGGTGGCTACACCTTC

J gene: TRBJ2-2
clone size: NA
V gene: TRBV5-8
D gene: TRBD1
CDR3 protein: CASSYTTGPNTGELFF
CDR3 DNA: TGTGCCAGCAGCTACACGACAGGGCCGAACACCGGGGAGCTGTTTTTT

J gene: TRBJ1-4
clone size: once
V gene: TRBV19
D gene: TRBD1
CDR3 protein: CASSNQGAQTNEKLFF
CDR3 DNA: TGTGCCAGTAGTAACCAGGGGGCGCAGACGAATGAAAAACTGTTTTTT

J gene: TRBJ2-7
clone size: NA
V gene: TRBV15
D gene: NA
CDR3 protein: CATSRDVGRVASYEQYF
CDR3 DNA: TGTGCCACCAGCAGAGATGTAGGGCGGGTGGCTTCCTACGAGCAGTACTTC

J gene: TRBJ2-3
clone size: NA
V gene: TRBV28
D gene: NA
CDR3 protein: CASSSTPLGADTQYF
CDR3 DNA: TGTGCCAGCTCTAGTACACCCCTGGGGGCTGATACGCAGTATTTT

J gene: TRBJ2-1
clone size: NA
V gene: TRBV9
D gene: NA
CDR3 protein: CASSQTWGGRSSYNEQFF
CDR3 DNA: TGTGCCAGCAGCCAAACCTGGGGGGGGCGATCATCCTACAATGAGCAGTTCTTC

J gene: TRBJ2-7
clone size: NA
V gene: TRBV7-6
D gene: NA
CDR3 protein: CASSLGGDRYF
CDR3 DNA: TGTGCCAGCAGCTTAGGAGGCGACCGGTACTTC

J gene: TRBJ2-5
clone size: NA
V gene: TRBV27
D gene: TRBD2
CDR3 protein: CASSLEAGVQETQYF
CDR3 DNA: TGTGCCAGCAGTTTAGAAGCGGGAGTGCAAGAGACCCAGTACTTC

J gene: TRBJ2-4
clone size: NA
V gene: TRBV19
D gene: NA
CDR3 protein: CASSSSRGDIQYF
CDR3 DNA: TGTGCCAGTTCTTCCAGCAGGGGGGACATTCAGTACTTC

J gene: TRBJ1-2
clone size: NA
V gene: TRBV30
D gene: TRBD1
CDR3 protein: CAWSTGQGGGYTF
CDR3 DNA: TGTGCCTGGAGTACGGGACAGGGGGGCGGCTACACCTTC

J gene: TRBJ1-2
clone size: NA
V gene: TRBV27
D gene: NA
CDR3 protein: CASSLTETNYGYTF
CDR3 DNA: TGTGCCAGCAGTTTAACAGAAACTAACTATGGCTACACCTTC

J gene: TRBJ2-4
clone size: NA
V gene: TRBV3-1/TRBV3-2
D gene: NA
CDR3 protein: CASSQNGGLNIQYF
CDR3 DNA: TGTGCCAGCAGCCAAAACGGGGGGCTGAACATTCAGTACTTC

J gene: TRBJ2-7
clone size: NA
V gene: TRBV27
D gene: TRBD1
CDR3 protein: CASRQGSYEQYF
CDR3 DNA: TGTGCCAGCCGACAGGGTTCCTACGAGCAGTACTTC

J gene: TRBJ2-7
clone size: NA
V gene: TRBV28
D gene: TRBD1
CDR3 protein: CASSWDRGTSYEQYF
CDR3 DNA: TGTGCCAGCAGTTGGGACAGGGGTACCTCCTACGAGCAGTACTTC

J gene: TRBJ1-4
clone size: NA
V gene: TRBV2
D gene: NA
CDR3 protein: CASSQREKLLF
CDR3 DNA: TGTGCCAGCAGTCAGAGGGAAAAACTGCTTTTT